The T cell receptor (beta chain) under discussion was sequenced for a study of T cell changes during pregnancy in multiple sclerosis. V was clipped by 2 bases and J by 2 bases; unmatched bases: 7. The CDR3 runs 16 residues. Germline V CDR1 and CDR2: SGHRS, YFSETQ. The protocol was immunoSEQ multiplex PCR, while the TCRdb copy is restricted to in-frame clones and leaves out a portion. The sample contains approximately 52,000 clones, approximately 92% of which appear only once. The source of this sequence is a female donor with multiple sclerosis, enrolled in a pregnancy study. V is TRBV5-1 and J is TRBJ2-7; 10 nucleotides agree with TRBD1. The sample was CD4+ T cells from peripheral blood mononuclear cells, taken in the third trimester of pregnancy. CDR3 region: CASSLHSGTGAYEQYF. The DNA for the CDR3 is TGCGCCAGCAGCTTACACTCCGGGACAGGGGCCTACGAGCAGTACTTC.